This T cell receptor beta chain emerged from a study of shared clonotypes between healthy human individuals. General observations from the study: Tissues were not sampled, only blood, and their repertoires likely differ.

With regard to this clone: Its specificity is unknown.

CDR1 and CDR2 from the germline V gene are MNHNS and SASEGT. The CDR3 sequence is 16 residues long. Losses at the gene ends were 3 bases for V and 3 bases for J; bases not matched to a gene: 9. Data came from immunoSEQ multiplex PCR; TCRdb stores just in-frame clones and leaves some out. The data hold over 1.4 million clones, with more than 95% observed a single time. The TCR was taken from a young man in good health. This chain joins TRBV6-1 and TRBJ2-3; 7 bases match TRBD2. Sequencing was performed on naive CD4+ T cells sorted from blood. Documented subset: CD45RA+ positively selected. The CDR3 sequence is CASSEREGMGTDTQYF. Written as DNA, the CDR3 is TGTGCCAGCAGTGAGAGGGAGGGCATGGGGACAGATACGCAGTATTTT.